What follows describes a single T cell receptor (beta chain). Its matching antigen is unknown. V was shortened by 4 bases and J by 5 bases, with 10 bases between the two germline ends. There are 13 residues in the CDR3. Germline V CDR1 and CDR2: LGHDT, YNNKEL (reference sequence). The source of the sample is a study of blood T cells in healthy people across ages. General study results and limits: As naive T cell percentage varied, TCR beta diversity correlated strongly with it. A greater number of naive CD4+ cells and higher diversity distinguished long-lived donors from aged donors.

A sample-barcoded 5' primer and a J-beta primer mix were used in a second PCR of roughly 7 to 12 cycles. TCRdb ran MiXCR on the 5' RACE reads and lists one entry per CDR3 protein. This sample carries 790,000 or so distinct CDR3 sequences, roughly 50% of them seen once, and the ten largest clones take roughly 26%. The chain uses TRBV3-1 and TRBJ2-3, with unresolved D. Input material: blood. This clonotype was sampled from a man aged 35 to 55 in good health. The DNA for the CDR3 is TGTGCCAGCAGCCTGAATATTGTAGATACGCAGTATTTT. Its translation: CASSLNIVDTQYF.